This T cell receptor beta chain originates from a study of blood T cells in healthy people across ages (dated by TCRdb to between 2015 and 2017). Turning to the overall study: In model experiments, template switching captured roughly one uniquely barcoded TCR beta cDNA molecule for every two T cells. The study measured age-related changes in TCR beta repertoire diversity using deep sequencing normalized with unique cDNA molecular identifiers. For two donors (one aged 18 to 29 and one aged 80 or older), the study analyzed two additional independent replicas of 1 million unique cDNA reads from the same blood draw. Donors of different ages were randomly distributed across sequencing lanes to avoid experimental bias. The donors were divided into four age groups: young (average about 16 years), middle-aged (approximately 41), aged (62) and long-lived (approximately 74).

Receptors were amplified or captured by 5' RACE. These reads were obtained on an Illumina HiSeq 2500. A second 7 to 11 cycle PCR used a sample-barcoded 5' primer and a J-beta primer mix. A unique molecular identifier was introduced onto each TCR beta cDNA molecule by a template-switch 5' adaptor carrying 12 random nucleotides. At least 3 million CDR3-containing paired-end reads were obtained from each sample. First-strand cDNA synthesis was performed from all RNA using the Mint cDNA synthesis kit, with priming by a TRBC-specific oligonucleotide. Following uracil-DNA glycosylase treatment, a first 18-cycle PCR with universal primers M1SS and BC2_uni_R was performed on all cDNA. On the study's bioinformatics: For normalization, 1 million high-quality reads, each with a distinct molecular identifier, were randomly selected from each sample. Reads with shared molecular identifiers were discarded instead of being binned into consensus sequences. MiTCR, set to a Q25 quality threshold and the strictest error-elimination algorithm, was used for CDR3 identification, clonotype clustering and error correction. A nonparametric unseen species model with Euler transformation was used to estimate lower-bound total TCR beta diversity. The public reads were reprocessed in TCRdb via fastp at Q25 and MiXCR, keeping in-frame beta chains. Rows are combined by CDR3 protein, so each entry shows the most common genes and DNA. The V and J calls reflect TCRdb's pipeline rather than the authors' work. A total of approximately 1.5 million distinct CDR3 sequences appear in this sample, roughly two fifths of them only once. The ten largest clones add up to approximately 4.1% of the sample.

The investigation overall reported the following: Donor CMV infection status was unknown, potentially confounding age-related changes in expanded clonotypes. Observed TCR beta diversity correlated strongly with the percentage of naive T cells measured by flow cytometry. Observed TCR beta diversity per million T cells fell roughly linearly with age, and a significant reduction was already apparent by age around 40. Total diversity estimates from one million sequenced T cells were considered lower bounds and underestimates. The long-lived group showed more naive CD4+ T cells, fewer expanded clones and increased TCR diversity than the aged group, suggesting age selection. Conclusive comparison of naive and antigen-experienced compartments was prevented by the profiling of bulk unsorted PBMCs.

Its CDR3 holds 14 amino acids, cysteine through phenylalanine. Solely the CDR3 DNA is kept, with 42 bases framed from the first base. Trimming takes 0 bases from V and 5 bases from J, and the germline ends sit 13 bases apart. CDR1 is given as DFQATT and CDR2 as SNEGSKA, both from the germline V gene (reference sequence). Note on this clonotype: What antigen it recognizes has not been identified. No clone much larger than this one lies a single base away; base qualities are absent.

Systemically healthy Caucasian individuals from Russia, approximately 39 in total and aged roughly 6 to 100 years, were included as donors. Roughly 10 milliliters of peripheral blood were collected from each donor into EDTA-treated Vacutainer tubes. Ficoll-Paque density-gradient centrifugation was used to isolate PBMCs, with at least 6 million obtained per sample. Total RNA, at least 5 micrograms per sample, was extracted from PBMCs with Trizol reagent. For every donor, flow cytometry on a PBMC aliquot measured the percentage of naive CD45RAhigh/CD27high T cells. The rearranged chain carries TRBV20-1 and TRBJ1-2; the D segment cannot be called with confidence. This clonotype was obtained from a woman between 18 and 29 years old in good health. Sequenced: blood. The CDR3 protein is CSARDSREAYGYTF. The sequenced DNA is TGCAGTGCTAGAGACAGCCGGGAAGCTTATGGCTACACCTTC.